This section outlines one TCR beta chain sequence together with its context. This CDR3 region has 13 residues. V lost 7 bases and J 2 bases, leaving 8 bases between the germline ends. The germline gives CDR1 MNHEY, CDR2 SVGAGI. The repertoire was sequenced with immunoSEQ multiplex PCR; TCRdb's copy has only in-frame clones and lacks some. This sample has 250,000 or so clones, with approximately 90% found just once. The sample is drawn from a study of blood T cell repertoires in COVID-19. The receptor was isolated from a man aged 40-55 years who had been exposed to COVID-19. Sequencing was done on a sample of PBMCs or T cells enriched from blood (not recorded which). This chain uses TRBV6-5 with TRBJ1-4; TRBD1 might be the D (6 bases). Written as DNA, the CDR3 is TGTGCCAGCACAGGGGTGACTAATGAAAAACTGTTTTTT. Translating it yields CASTGVTNEKLFF.